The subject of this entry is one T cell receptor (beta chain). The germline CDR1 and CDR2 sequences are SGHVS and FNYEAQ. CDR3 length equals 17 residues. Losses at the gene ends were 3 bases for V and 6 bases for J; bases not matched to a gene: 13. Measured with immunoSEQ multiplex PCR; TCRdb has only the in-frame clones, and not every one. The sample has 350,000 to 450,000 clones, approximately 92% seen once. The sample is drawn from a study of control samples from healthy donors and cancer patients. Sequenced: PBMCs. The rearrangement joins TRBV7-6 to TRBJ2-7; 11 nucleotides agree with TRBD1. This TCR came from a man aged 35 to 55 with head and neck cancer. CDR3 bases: TGTGCCAGCAGCTTGGGGGGTGGGACAGGGGGTTTTTCCGAGCAGTACTTC. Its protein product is CASSLGGGTGGFSEQYF.